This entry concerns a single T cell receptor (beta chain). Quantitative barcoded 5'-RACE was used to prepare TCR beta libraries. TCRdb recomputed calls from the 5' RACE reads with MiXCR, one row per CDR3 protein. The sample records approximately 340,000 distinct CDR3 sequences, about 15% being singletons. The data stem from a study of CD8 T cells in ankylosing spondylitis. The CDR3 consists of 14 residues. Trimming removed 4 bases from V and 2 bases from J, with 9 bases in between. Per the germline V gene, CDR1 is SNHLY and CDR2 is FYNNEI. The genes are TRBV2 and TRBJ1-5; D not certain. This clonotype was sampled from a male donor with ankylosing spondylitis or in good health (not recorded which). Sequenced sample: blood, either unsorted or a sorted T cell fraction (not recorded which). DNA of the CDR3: TGTGCCAGCAGTGTGGGAGGGCGCAATCAGCCCCAGCATTTT. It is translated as CASSVGGRNQPQHF. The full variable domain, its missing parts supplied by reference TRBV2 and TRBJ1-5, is EPEVTQTPSHQVTQMGQEVILRCVPISNHLYFYWYRQILGQKVEFLVSFYNNEISEKSEIFDDQFSVERPDGSNFTLKIRSTKLEDSAMYFCASSVGGRNQPQHFGDGTRLSIL.